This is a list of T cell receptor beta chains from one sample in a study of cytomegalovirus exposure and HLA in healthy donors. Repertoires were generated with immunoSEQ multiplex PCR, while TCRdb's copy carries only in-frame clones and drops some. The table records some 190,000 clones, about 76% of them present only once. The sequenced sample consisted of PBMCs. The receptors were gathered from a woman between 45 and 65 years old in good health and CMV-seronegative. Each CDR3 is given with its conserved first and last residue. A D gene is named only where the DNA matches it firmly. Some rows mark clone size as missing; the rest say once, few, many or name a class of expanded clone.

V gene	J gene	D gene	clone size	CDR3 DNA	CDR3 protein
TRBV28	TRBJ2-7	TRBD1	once	TGTGCCAGCAGTCCAACGGACAGGTTGTCCTACGAGCAGTACTTC	CASSPTDRLSYEQYF
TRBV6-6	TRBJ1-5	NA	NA	TGTGCCAGCAGTTCAACAGGGAGAGAGCCCCAGCATTTT	CASSSTGREPQHF
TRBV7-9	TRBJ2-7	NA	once	TGTGCCAGCAGCTTAGCTTGGGGAGACGAGCAGTACTTC	CASSLAWGDEQYF
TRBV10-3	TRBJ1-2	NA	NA	TGTGCCATCAGTGCACCGGAGGCGGGGGAGGGTGGCTACACCTTC	CAISAPEAGEGGYTF
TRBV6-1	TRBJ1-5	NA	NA	TGTGCCAGCAGTGGTACAATCTCACTGACTAATCAGCCCCAGCATTTT	CASSGTISLTNQPQHF
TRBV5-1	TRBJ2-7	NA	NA	TGCGCCAGCAGCTTATTCGGACAGACCTACGAGCAGTACTTC	CASSLFGQTYEQYF
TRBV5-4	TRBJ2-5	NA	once	TGTGCCAGCAGCTTGGCCGTGGAATTGGGAGGGGGGACCCAGTACTTC	CASSLAVELGGGTQYF
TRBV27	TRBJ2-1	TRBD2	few	TGTGCCAGCAGTTACGCTTCCCTGGGCGGGAGGGCCGGTGAGCAGTTCTTC	CASSYASLGGRAGEQFF
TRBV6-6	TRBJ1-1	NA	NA	TGTGCCAGCAGGAGACAGTCGAACACTGAAGCTTTCTTT	CASRRQSNTEAFF
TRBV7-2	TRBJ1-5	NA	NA	TGTGCCAGCAGCGCGGGATATAGCAATCAGCCCCAGCATTTT	CASSAGYSNQPQHF
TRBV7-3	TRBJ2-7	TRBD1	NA	TGTGCCAGCAGCCGAGGACAGGGAACCTACGAGCAGTACTTC	CASSRGQGTYEQYF
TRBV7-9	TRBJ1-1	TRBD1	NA	TGTGCCAGCAGCCTCTACCGAGGGCAGGGGGCTGGAAAAGCTTTCTTT	CASSLYRGQGAGKAFF
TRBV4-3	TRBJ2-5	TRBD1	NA	TGCGCCAGCAGCCAAGATGGACAGGGCAGCCAAGAGACCCAGTACTTC	CASSQDGQGSQETQYF
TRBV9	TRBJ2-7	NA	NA	TGTGCCAGCAGCGTAGACCCAACTATTGTGTACGAGCAGTACTTC	CASSVDPTIVYEQYF
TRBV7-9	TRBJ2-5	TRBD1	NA	TGTGCCAGCAGCCACTTAGGGACAGAAGAGACCCAGTACTTC	CASSHLGTEETQYF
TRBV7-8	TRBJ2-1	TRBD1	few	TGTGCCAGCAGCTTATCTCGGACAGGGGGCGATAGTAGTGAGCAGTTCTTC	CASSLSRTGGDSSEQFF
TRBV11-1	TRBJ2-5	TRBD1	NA	TGTGCCAGCAGCTATAAGGACAGGGTAATGCAAGAGACCCAGTACTTC	CASSYKDRVMQETQYF
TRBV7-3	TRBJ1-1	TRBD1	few	TGTGCCAGCAGCTTGGGACAGCTCTATGAAGCTTTCTTT	CASSLGQLYEAFF
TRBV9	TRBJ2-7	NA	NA	TGTGCCAGCAGCGTAGATCCCAAAGCCTACGAGCAGTACTTC	CASSVDPKAYEQYF
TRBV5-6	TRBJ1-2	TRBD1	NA	TGTGCCAGCAGCTTGGGGGGACAGAAATACTATGGCTACACCTTC	CASSLGGQKYYGYTF
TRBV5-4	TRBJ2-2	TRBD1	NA	TGTGCCAGCAGCCGCGGACAGGGTGGCACCGGGGAGCTGTTTTTT	CASSRGQGGTGELFF
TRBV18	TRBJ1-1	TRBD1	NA	TGTGCCAGCTCACCCAGGGGGCAGGGGACTGAAGCTTTCTTT	CASSPRGQGTEAFF
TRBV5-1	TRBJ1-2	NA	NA	TGCGCCAGCAGCTTAACGCTGGGGGGTAACTATGGCTACACCTTC	CASSLTLGGNYGYTF
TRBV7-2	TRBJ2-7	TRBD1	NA	TGTGCCAGCAGCTCACCGGGACAGAACTCCTACGAGCAGTACTTC	CASSSPGQNSYEQYF
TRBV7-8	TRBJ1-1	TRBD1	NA	TGTGCCAGCAGCCCCGGGACAGGGATTGGCACTGAAGCTTTCTTT	CASSPGTGIGTEAFF
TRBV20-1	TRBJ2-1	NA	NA	TGCAGTGCTCACTTCGAGAAGCAGTTCTTC	CSAHFEKQFF
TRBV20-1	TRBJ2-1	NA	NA	TGCAGTGCTCTCTACAATGAGCAGTTCTTC	CSALYNEQFF
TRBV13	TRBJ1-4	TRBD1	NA	TGTGCCAGCAGCCGTTTAGGGGGCGCAACTAATGAAAAACTGTTTTTT	CASSRLGGATNEKLFF
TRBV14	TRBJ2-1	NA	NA	TGTGCCAGCAGCCAAGATCTTGGGAGGGAGCAGTTCTTC	CASSQDLGREQFF
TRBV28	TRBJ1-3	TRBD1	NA	TGTGCCAGCAGACGGGACAGAGGAAACACCATATATTTT	CASRRDRGNTIYF
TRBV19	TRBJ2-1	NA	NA	TGTGCCAGTAGTAACTGGGCAGGTCTTGGCCAGAATGAGCAGTTCTTC	CASSNWAGLGQNEQFF
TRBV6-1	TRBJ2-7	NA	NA	TGTGCCAGCAGTGAACGGTGGGGGCCGGACAAGCAGTACTTC	CASSERWGPDKQYF
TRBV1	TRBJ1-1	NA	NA	TGCACCAGCAGCCAAGATATGGGGACAGGGGGGAGCACTGAAGCTTTCTTT	CTSSQDMGTGGSTEAFF
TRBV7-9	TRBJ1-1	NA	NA	TGTGCCAGCAGCTCAGGACAGACAGAAGCTTTCTTT	CASSSGQTEAFF
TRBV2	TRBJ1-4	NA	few	TGTGCCAGCAGTGAAGGCGGGCTGAGAGTCGAAAAACTGTTTTTT	CASSEGGLRVEKLFF
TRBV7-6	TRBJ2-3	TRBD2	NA	TGTGCCAGCAGCTTACTAGCGGTCTCAACAGATACGCAGTATTTT	CASSLLAVSTDTQYF
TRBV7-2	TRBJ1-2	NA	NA	TGTGCCAGCAGCGAGTCGACTGGGGGGTTTGGAGGCTACACCTTC	CASSESTGGFGGYTF
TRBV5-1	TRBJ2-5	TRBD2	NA	TGCGCCAGCCATCCCGTTAGCGGGGGGGCAGAGACCCAGTACTTC	CASHPVSGGAETQYF
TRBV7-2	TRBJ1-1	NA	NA	TGTGCCAGCAGCTTAGGACCCTCCGGGGACACTGAAGCTTTCTTT	CASSLGPSGDTEAFF
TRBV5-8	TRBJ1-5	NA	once	TGTGCCAGCAGCGGGGGTTGGGGGGGAGGCAATCAGCCCCAGCATTTT	CASSGGWGGGNQPQHF
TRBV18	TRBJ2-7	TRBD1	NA	TGTGCCAGCTCACTCGGACAGGGGGCCGAGCAGTACTTC	CASSLGQGAEQYF
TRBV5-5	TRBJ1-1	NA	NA	TGTGCCAGCAGCGCTAAACAGGGCATGAACACTGAAGCTTTCTTT	CASSAKQGMNTEAFF
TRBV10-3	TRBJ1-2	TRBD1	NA	TGTGCCATCACCTCAACAGGGGGCGCGGCTGGCTACACCTTC	CAITSTGGAAGYTF
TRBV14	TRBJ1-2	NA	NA	TGTGCCAGCGACGAGGGACAAAGCTATGGCTACACCTTC	CASDEGQSYGYTF
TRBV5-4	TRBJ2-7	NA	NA	TGTGCCAGCAGCCCAGGGCGGGGGCCGGGATACGAGCAGTACTTC	CASSPGRGPGYEQYF
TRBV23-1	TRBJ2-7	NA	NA	TGCGCCAGCAGTCAATGTAGGGGGGGACCCTACGAGCAGTACTTC	CASSQCRGGPYEQYF
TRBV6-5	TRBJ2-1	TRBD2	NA	TGTGCCAGCAGTTACTTCGGGAGGCCAGCCAATGAGCAGTTCTTC	CASSYFGRPANEQFF
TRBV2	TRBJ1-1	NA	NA	TGTGCCAGCAGATCCACAGGTGAAGGAGCTGAAGCTTTCTTT	CASRSTGEGAEAFF
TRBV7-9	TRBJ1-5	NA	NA	TGTGCCAGCGGGAGGGGTGGGAGCAATCAGCCCCAGCATTTT	CASGRGGSNQPQHF
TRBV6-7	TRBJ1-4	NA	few	TGTGCCCCCCTGGCTCCTCGGACAGAAGTTAATGAAAAACTGTTTTTT	CAPLAPRTEVNEKLFF
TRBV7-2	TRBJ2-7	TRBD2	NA	TGTGCCAGCAGCTCACCTAGGACTAGCGGAACCCCCTACGAGCAGTACTTC	CASSSPRTSGTPYEQYF
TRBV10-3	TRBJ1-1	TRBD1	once	TGTGCCATCAGGAACCAACAGGGGGCGGGGAGCACTGAAGCTTTCTTT	CAIRNQQGAGSTEAFF
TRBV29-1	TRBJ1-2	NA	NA	TGCAGCGCCCAACGGGATTACTCCTCGGGCGACACCTTC	CSAQRDYSSGDTF
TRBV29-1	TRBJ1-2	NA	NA	TGCAGCGTCGGGTCGGGGGTTGGGTATGGCTACACCTTC	CSVGSGVGYGYTF
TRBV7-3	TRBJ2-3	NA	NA	TGTGCCAGCAGCCGTCGGGAAGGTATTGGAGCAGATACGCAGTATTTT	CASSRREGIGADTQYF